The clone carrying this TCR beta chain is labeled as medium-sized (0.01 to 0.1%). These data come from a study of beta chain features in type 1 diabetes. J lost 5 bases, V lost 3 bases, and 3 bases had no gene match. This CDR3 has 14 amino acids. The germline CDR1 and CDR2 sequences are SGHRS and YFSETQ. Sequencing targeted expressed TCRB transcripts, as all isolated RNA had been reverse transcribed. Using immunoSEQ multiplex PCR, the repertoire was profiled, and TCRdb retains in-frame clones only, with some absent. The sample holds around 180,000 clones, about 13% seen once. The rearrangement uses TRBV5-1 and TRBJ2-3; the match to TRBD1 covers 10 bases. The sample consisted of central memory CD4+ T cells from blood. The TCR originated in a woman aged 18-29 years in good health. The CDR3: CASSYGQGGDTQYF. CDR3 DNA: TGCGCCAGCAGCTATGGACAGGGGGGAGATACGCAGTATTTT. Supplemented by reference TRBV5-1 and TRBJ2-3, the full variable domain reads KAGVTQTPRYLIKTRGQQVTLSCSPISGHRSVSWYQQTPGQGLQFLFEYFSETQRNKGNFPGRFSGRQFSNSRSEMNVSTLELGDSALYLCASSYGQGGDTQYFGPGTRLTVL.